The rows below give T cell receptor beta chains drawn from one sample of a study of blood T cells in healthy people across ages. MiXCR, applied by TCRdb to the 5' RACE reads, yields one record per CDR3 protein. The sample has about 640,000 distinct CDR3 sequences; 58% are singletons. The sequenced sample was blood. Every receptor here comes from a man between 60 and 75 years old in good health. The CDR3 runs from the conserved cysteine through the conserved F or W. The order of the fields is V gene, J gene, D gene, clone size, CDR3 protein, CDR3 DNA. D genes are given only for firm matches. The listing skips clone size in some rows; elsewhere it reads once, few, many or a size class.

>TRBV27|TRBJ1-1|.|.
CASSLKGVSTEAFF
TGTGCCAGCAGTTTAAAAGGGGTGAGCACTGAAGCTTTCTTT
>TRBV9|TRBJ2-1|TRBD2|.
CASSVELGGIYNEQFF
TGTGCCAGCAGCGTAGAATTGGGGGGGATCTACAATGAGCAGTTCTTC
>TRBV10-1|TRBJ2-1|TRBD2|.
CASSKTSGYNEQFF
TGCGCCAGCAGCAAGACTAGCGGATACAATGAGCAGTTCTTC
>TRBV19|TRBJ2-1|.|once
CASSMAPVSYNEQFF
TGTGCCAGTAGTATGGCGCCTGTCTCCTACAATGAGCAGTTCTTC
>TRBV12-3/TRBV12-4|TRBJ2-1|TRBD2|.
CASSRMGSGDEQFF
TGTGCCAGCAGTCGCATGGGCAGCGGGGATGAGCAGTTCTTC
>TRBV28|TRBJ1-5|.|.
CASTVRGSNQPQHF
TGTGCCAGCACGGTGAGGGGAAGTAATCAGCCCCAGCATTTT
>TRBV25-1|TRBJ2-1|.|few
CASRGTLGGEQFF
TGTGCCAGCAGGGGGACGTTGGGAGGTGAGCAGTTCTTC
>TRBV6-6|TRBJ2-3|TRBD2|.
CASPPGGSTYWGDTQYF
TGTGCCAGCCCCCCCGGGGGGAGCACATACTGGGGGGATACGCAGTATTTT
>TRBV27|TRBJ2-5|TRBD1|.
CTSSFGTGRQETQYF
TGTACCAGCAGTTTTGGGACAGGGAGACAAGAGACCCAGTACTTC
>TRBV24-1|TRBJ2-5|TRBD1|.
CATSDPTGSQETQYF
TGTGCCACCAGTGACCCGACAGGGTCTCAAGAGACCCAGTACTTC
>TRBV2|TRBJ2-5|TRBD2|.
CASMKRGIRLEQYF
TGTGCCAGCATGAAGCGGGGGATCCGCCTTGAGCAGTACTTC
>TRBV5-1|TRBJ2-7|TRBD1|.
CASSPPDRGSREQYF
TGCGCCAGCAGCCCACCGGACAGGGGGTCACGAGAGCAGTACTTC
>TRBV20-1|TRBJ1-2|.|.
CSARTPLGTTNYGYTF
TGCAGTGCTAGAACTCCCTTGGGAACCACTAACTATGGCTACACCTTC
>TRBV5-1|TRBJ2-3|TRBD2|.
CASSLASSGDTDTQYF
TGCGCCAGCAGCTTGGCGTCTAGCGGAGACACAGATACGCAGTATTTT
>TRBV13|TRBJ2-7|.|once
CASSLEGFHSYEQYF
TGTGCCAGCAGCTTAGAGGGGTTCCACTCCTACGAGCAGTACTTC
>TRBV3-1|TRBJ1-2|.|.
CASSSGQPYRAYGYTF
TGTGCCAGCAGCTCCGGACAGCCTTACCGGGCCTATGGCTACACCTTC
>TRBV5-1|TRBJ2-1|.|.
CASSLGLPVYNGQFF
TGCGCCAGCAGCTTGGGCCTCCCAGTCTACAATGGGCAGTTCTTC
>TRBV5-1|TRBJ1-4|.|.
CASSLGASGVNEKLFF
TGCGCCAGCAGCTTGGGGGCGTCAGGAGTAAATGAAAAACTGTTTTTT
>TRBV11-2|TRBJ2-5|.|.
CASSLRRGGWVRETQYF
TGTGCCAGCAGCCTCAGGAGAGGCGGATGGGTGAGAGAGACCCAGTACTTC
>TRBV11-1|TRBJ2-7|.|once
CASSLWVGGPQSWFFGPGTQYF
.
>TRBV28|TRBJ2-3|.|.
CASTPTLPDTQYF
TGTGCCAGCACCCCCACTCTCCCAGATACGCAGTATTTT
>TRBV3-1|TRBJ1-2|.|.
CASSHIAQNYGYTF
TGTGCCAGCAGCCACATCGCACAGAACTATGGCTACACCTTC
>TRBV20-1|TRBJ2-1|.|few
CSARRRDRTNEQFF
TGCAGTGCTAGACGGCGGGACAGAACGAATGAGCAGTTCTTC
>TRBV6-5|TRBJ2-6|.|few
CASSYRAAGSGANVLTF
TGTGCCAGCAGTTACCGGGCCGCAGGCTCCGGGGCCAACGTCCTGACTTTC
>TRBV6-2/TRBV6-3|TRBJ2-7|.|few
CASIPAATSYEQYF
TGTGCCAGCATCCCCGCAGCCACCTCCTACGAGCAGTACTTC
>TRBV6-5|TRBJ2-5|TRBD2|few
CASRQLAGGRETQYF
TGTGCCAGCAGACAACTAGCGGGGGGGCGGGAGACCCAGTACTTC
>TRBV27|TRBJ2-5|.|few
CASSSPGAPRETQYF
TGTGCCAGCAGTTCTCCGGGAGCTCCGAGGGAGACCCAGTACTTC
>TRBV7-6|TRBJ2-7|TRBD1|once
CASSLGARGPGEQYF
TGTGCCAGCAGCTTAGGTGCGAGGGGGCCGGGCGAGCAGTACTTC
>TRBV12-3/TRBV12-4|TRBJ1-2|.|.
CASSLRSGYTF
TGTGCCAGCAGTTTGAGGAGCGGCTACACCTTC
>TRBV2|TRBJ2-5|TRBD2|.
CATEPPSGQETQYF
TGTGCCACCGAACCCCCTAGCGGTCAAGAGACCCAGTACTTC
>TRBV7-2|TRBJ2-3|TRBD1|.
CASSSRQGGGTDTQYF
TGTGCCAGCAGCTCCCGACAGGGCGGAGGCACAGATACGCAGTATTTT
>TRBV5-1|TRBJ1-2|TRBD1|.
CASSPGQPGIYGYTF
TGCGCCAGCAGCCCGGGACAGCCGGGGATCTATGGCTACACCTTC
>TRBV11-2|TRBJ2-5|TRBD2|.
CASSLLAGGPQETQYF
TGTGCCAGCAGCCTACTAGCGGGGGGACCTCAAGAGACCCAGTACTTC
>TRBV18|TRBJ2-1|TRBD1|once
CASSPNTVTGGNEQFF
TGTGCCAGCTCACCTAATACAGTGACAGGGGGCAATGAGCAGTTCTTC
>TRBV20-1|TRBJ2-7|.|.
CSARYQLVDEQYF
TGCAGTGCTAGATACCAGCTCGTCGACGAGCAGTACTTC
>TRBV5-1|TRBJ2-5|.|.
CASKNLVETQYF
TGCGCCAGCAAGAACCTGGTGGAGACCCAGTACTTC
>TRBV4-1|TRBJ1-1|.|.
CASSQVGRETEAFF
TGCGCCAGCAGCCAAGTCGGGCGCGAGACTGAAGCTTTCTTT
>TRBV29-1|TRBJ2-5|.|.
CSVESVQGETQYF
TGCAGCGTTGAATCGGTGCAGGGAGAGACCCAGTACTTC
>TRBV5-1|TRBJ2-1|TRBD1|once
CASSDRDRGEAEQFF
TGCGCCAGCAGCGACCGGGACAGGGGGGAGGCTGAGCAGTTCTTC
>TRBV2|TRBJ2-3|.|once
CASTLQGPGDTQYF
TGTGCCAGCACCCTACAGGGCCCGGGGGATACGCAGTATTTT
>TRBV3-1|TRBJ2-6|.|.
CASSQVPASGANVLTF
TGTGCCAGCAGCCAAGTCCCTGCCTCTGGGGCCAACGTCCTGACTTTC
>TRBV7-2|TRBJ2-5|.|few
CASSRGTATAEETQYF
TGTGCCAGCAGCCGGGGGACGGCGACAGCCGAAGAGACCCAGTACTTC
>TRBV20-1|TRBJ2-1|.|.
CSAKSVLGTYLSDEQFF
TGCAGTGCTAAGTCAGTTCTAGGGACCTATCTGTCGGATGAGCAGTTCTTC
>TRBV10-3|TRBJ2-5|TRBD1|.
CAISGTGGSETQYF
TGTGCCATCAGCGGGACAGGGGGCTCGGAGACCCAGTACTTC